These T cell receptor beta chains were read from a single sample in a study of blood T cells in healthy people across ages. TCRdb ran MiXCR on the 5' RACE reads and lists one entry per CDR3 protein. The sample comprises 600,000 to 1,000,000 distinct CDR3 sequences, 20% to 25% of which are singletons, and more than 3% rests with the top ten. The same specimen was also included in a second study, on T cells of mothers and their children.

Sequencing was done on a sample of blood. The receptors here all came from a boy younger than 18 in good health. Each CDR3 is given with its conserved first and last residue. Each record gives: CDR3 DNA, CDR3 protein, clone size, J gene, V gene, D gene. A D gene is named only where the DNA matches it firmly. Only some rows state a clone size, as once, few, many or a class for expanded clones.

cdr3_nt: TGTGCCAGCAGTCCCTCCGGGACAGGGACTCGGGTGCGTGAAAAACTGTTTTTT
cdr3_aa: CASSPSGTGTRVREKLFF
clone_size: few
j_call: TRBJ1-4
v_call: TRBV6-1
d_call: TRBD1

cdr3_nt: TGTGCCAGCAGCGTAGGACTAGCGGGACTCAATGAGCAGTTCTTC
cdr3_aa: CASSVGLAGLNEQFF
clone_size: few
j_call: TRBJ2-1
v_call: TRBV9
d_call: TRBD2

cdr3_nt: TGTGCCAGCAGCTCCCCGGTGGGGCTGGACAGGGACACCGGGGAGCTGTTTTTT
cdr3_aa: CASSSPVGLDRDTGELFF
clone_size: few
j_call: TRBJ2-2
v_call: TRBV9
d_call: TRBD1

cdr3_nt: TGTGCCAGCAGCTTCGCGGAGGAGTACGAGCAGTACTTC
cdr3_aa: CASSFAEEYEQYF
clone_size: -
j_call: TRBJ2-7
v_call: TRBV7-6
d_call: -

cdr3_nt: TGCAGCGTTGTAGTCGTAGCAGATACGCAGTATTTT
cdr3_aa: CSVVVVADTQYF
clone_size: -
j_call: TRBJ2-3
v_call: TRBV29-1
d_call: -

cdr3_nt: TGCAGTGCTAGAGGTTGGGGGCACACAGATACGCAGTATTTT
cdr3_aa: CSARGWGHTDTQYF
clone_size: -
j_call: TRBJ2-3
v_call: TRBV20-1
d_call: -

cdr3_nt: TGTGCCAGCAGCTTAGCCAGCGGGGGCTTCCAAGAGGCCCAGTACTTC
cdr3_aa: CASSLASGGFQEAQYF
clone_size: once
j_call: TRBJ2-5
v_call: TRBV7-9
d_call: TRBD2

cdr3_nt: TGCGCCAGCAGCCAAGATGTAACCCATGAGCAGTTCTTC
cdr3_aa: CASSQDVTHEQFF
clone_size: -
j_call: TRBJ2-1
v_call: TRBV4-1
d_call: -

cdr3_nt: TGTGCCAGCAGCCCCCGGGTCCTTGGGACCAACGTCCTGACTTTC
cdr3_aa: CASSPRVLGTNVLTF
clone_size: -
j_call: TRBJ2-6
v_call: TRBV6-5
d_call: -

cdr3_nt: TGCGCCAGCAGCAGTGGGCTTGGGGACTGGCAGCTCGGAGAGCAGTACTTC
cdr3_aa: CASSSGLGDWQLGEQYF
clone_size: -
j_call: TRBJ2-7
v_call: TRBV5-1
d_call: -

cdr3_nt: TGTGCCAGCAGCCCTCGACTAGCGGGAGTCGCAGATACGCAGTATTTT
cdr3_aa: CASSPRLAGVADTQYF
clone_size: -
j_call: TRBJ2-3
v_call: TRBV7-2
d_call: TRBD2

cdr3_nt: TGTGCCAGCAGCTTGAGACAGAGCAATGAAAAACTGTTTTTT
cdr3_aa: CASSLRQSNEKLFF
clone_size: few
j_call: TRBJ1-4
v_call: TRBV7-9
d_call: -

cdr3_nt: TGCAGTGCTAGAGATTTGGCAGGGTGGAACGAGCAGTACTTC
cdr3_aa: CSARDLAGWNEQYF
clone_size: few
j_call: TRBJ2-7
v_call: TRBV20-1
d_call: -

cdr3_nt: TGTGCCAGCAGCCCGGGACTAGCGTTCGGGCAGTACTTC
cdr3_aa: CASSPGLAFGQYF
clone_size: -
j_call: TRBJ2-7
v_call: TRBV14
d_call: TRBD2

cdr3_nt: TGTGCCAGCAGTGAAGGACAGGGGGCTCAGCCCCAGCATTTT
cdr3_aa: CASSEGQGAQPQHF
clone_size: few
j_call: TRBJ1-5
v_call: TRBV6-5
d_call: TRBD1

cdr3_nt: TGCAGCGTGCTCACAGGGGTTTACAATGAGCAGTTCTTC
cdr3_aa: CSVLTGVYNEQFF
clone_size: few
j_call: TRBJ2-1
v_call: TRBV29-1
d_call: TRBD1

cdr3_nt: TGCAGTGCTCGGGGACTAGCGGGCCCAAACGAGCAGTACTTC
cdr3_aa: CSARGLAGPNEQYF
clone_size: -
j_call: TRBJ2-7
v_call: TRBV20-1
d_call: TRBD2

cdr3_nt: TGTGCCAGCAGCGGAGATTATGGCTATGAGCAGTACTTC
cdr3_aa: CASSGDYGYEQYF
clone_size: few
j_call: TRBJ2-7
v_call: TRBV7-2
d_call: -

cdr3_nt: TGTGCCAGCAGCCAATGGACTAGCGGGAGCCCAGATACGCAGTATTTT
cdr3_aa: CASSQWTSGSPDTQYF
clone_size: few
j_call: TRBJ2-3
v_call: TRBV3-1
d_call: TRBD2

cdr3_nt: TGTGCCATCAGTGCCAGGGAATCTACTGAAGCTATCTTT
cdr3_aa: CAISARESTEAIF
clone_size: -
j_call: TRBJ1-1
v_call: TRBV10-3
d_call: -

cdr3_nt: TGTGCCAGCAGCGAAGGACACCTCTCCTACGAGCAGTACTTC
cdr3_aa: CASSEGHLSYEQYF
clone_size: few
j_call: TRBJ2-7
v_call: TRBV2
d_call: -

cdr3_nt: TGTGCCAGTGTTAGCGGGATGAGCTCCTACAATGAGCAGTTCTTC
cdr3_aa: CASVSGMSSYNEQFF
clone_size: -
j_call: TRBJ2-1
v_call: TRBV27
d_call: TRBD2

cdr3_nt: TGCAGTGCTAGATCGGTCGGAGCGGTGATCTATGGCTACACCTTC
cdr3_aa: CSARSVGAVIYGYTF
clone_size: few
j_call: TRBJ1-2
v_call: TRBV20-1
d_call: -

cdr3_nt: TGTGCCAGCAGTGAAGCGCTTAGACTAGCGGGAGCCTACGAGCAGTACTTC
cdr3_aa: CASSEALRLAGAYEQYF
clone_size: few
j_call: TRBJ2-7
v_call: TRBV2
d_call: TRBD2

cdr3_nt: TGTGCCAGCAGTGAAGCGACGGGGGTAGTAGGCTACACCTTC
cdr3_aa: CASSEATGVVGYTF
clone_size: -
j_call: TRBJ1-2
v_call: TRBV6-1
d_call: -

cdr3_nt: TGCGCCAGCAGCCTCACTACAGGGGCTGAAGTCGGTGGCTACACCTTC
cdr3_aa: CASSLTTGAEVGGYTF
clone_size: few
j_call: TRBJ1-2
v_call: TRBV5-1
d_call: TRBD1

cdr3_nt: TGTGCCAGCAGTTTAATCTCGGGTAACTACGAGCAGTACTTC
cdr3_aa: CASSLISGNYEQYF
clone_size: -
j_call: TRBJ2-7
v_call: TRBV27
d_call: -

cdr3_nt: TGCAGCGTTTCCGAGCGGGGTCCACGCGAGCAGTACTTC
cdr3_aa: CSVSERGPREQYF
clone_size: -
j_call: TRBJ2-7
v_call: TRBV29-1
d_call: TRBD2

cdr3_nt: TGTGCCAGCAGTTTACGAGGGACAGCTGAAGCTTTCTTT
cdr3_aa: CASSLRGTAEAFF
clone_size: few
j_call: TRBJ1-1
v_call: TRBV27
d_call: TRBD1

cdr3_nt: TGTGCCACCAGTGATTCTGGGGGAACGTACTTC
cdr3_aa: CATSDSGGTYF
clone_size: few
j_call: TRBJ2-4
v_call: TRBV24-1
d_call: -

cdr3_nt: TGTGCCAGCAGTTACAGGCCGGGAGAGACCCAGTACTTC
cdr3_aa: CASSYRPGETQYF
clone_size: few
j_call: TRBJ2-5
v_call: TRBV6-5
d_call: -

cdr3_nt: TGTGCCAGCAGCCTTATCCCGAGCGGGAATGAGCAGTTCTTC
cdr3_aa: CASSLIPSGNEQFF
clone_size: -
j_call: TRBJ2-1
v_call: TRBV7-3
d_call: -

cdr3_nt: TGTGGCAGCAGTTTAGAAGATACGCAGTATTTT
cdr3_aa: CGSSLEDTQYF
clone_size: -
j_call: TRBJ2-3
v_call: TRBV12-3/TRBV12-4
d_call: -

cdr3_nt: TGCAGCGTTGGCCACCAGGGTATCTCCTACGAGCAGTACTTC
cdr3_aa: CSVGHQGISYEQYF
clone_size: -
j_call: TRBJ2-7
v_call: TRBV29-1
d_call: -

cdr3_nt: TGCAGTGCTGACCGGGACGACTCCTACAATGAGCAGTTCTTC
cdr3_aa: CSADRDDSYNEQFF
clone_size: few
j_call: TRBJ2-1
v_call: TRBV20-1
d_call: -

cdr3_nt: TGTGCCAGCAGTTACGGACAGGGTTTCGAGCAGTACTTC
cdr3_aa: CASSYGQGFEQYF
clone_size: -
j_call: TRBJ2-7
v_call: TRBV6-5
d_call: TRBD1

cdr3_nt: TGCAGCGTTGAAGGGTCGTGGGATGAAAAACTGTTTTTT
cdr3_aa: CSVEGSWDEKLFF
clone_size: many
j_call: TRBJ1-4
v_call: TRBV29-1
d_call: -

cdr3_nt: TGTGCCAGCAGCGCCTTCGGGGGGCCGCCCTACAATGAGCAGTTCTTC
cdr3_aa: CASSAFGGPPYNEQFF
clone_size: -
j_call: TRBJ2-1
v_call: TRBV7-3
d_call: -

cdr3_nt: TGCAGTGCTAGAGCCCTTACCTACGAGCAGTACTTC
cdr3_aa: CSARALTYEQYF
clone_size: -
j_call: TRBJ2-7
v_call: TRBV20-1
d_call: -

cdr3_nt: TGTGCCAGCATCTATAGTACAGATACGCAGTATTTT
cdr3_aa: CASIYSTDTQYF
clone_size: -
j_call: TRBJ2-3
v_call: TRBV12-3/TRBV12-4
d_call: -

cdr3_nt: TGCAGTGCGGCCGGGACTAGCGACAATGAGCAGTTCTTC
cdr3_aa: CSAAGTSDNEQFF
clone_size: few
j_call: TRBJ2-1
v_call: TRBV20-1
d_call: TRBD2

cdr3_nt: TGTGCCAGCAGTTTATGGAGCGGAGGAGATACGCAGTATTTT
cdr3_aa: CASSLWSGGDTQYF
clone_size: few
j_call: TRBJ2-3
v_call: TRBV27
d_call: -

cdr3_nt: TGTGCCAGCAGCGTCGCGGGGCCTAGCACAGATACGCAGTATTTT
cdr3_aa: CASSVAGPSTDTQYF
clone_size: -
j_call: TRBJ2-3
v_call: TRBV9
d_call: -

cdr3_nt: TGTGCCAGCAACTTGGCTTTTCAGGGGATCCCCTACGAGCAGTACTTC
cdr3_aa: CASNLAFQGIPYEQYF
clone_size: -
j_call: TRBJ2-7
v_call: TRBV7-9
d_call: -

cdr3_nt: TGTGCCAGCACCCCAGGGGGACCTGAAGAGACCCAGTACTTC
cdr3_aa: CASTPGGPEETQYF
clone_size: few
j_call: TRBJ2-5
v_call: TRBV28
d_call: TRBD1

cdr3_nt: TGCAGCGTTGAAGGGACTAGCGGAAGCACAGATACGCAGTATTTT
cdr3_aa: CSVEGTSGSTDTQYF
clone_size: many
j_call: TRBJ2-3
v_call: TRBV29-1
d_call: TRBD2

cdr3_nt: TGTGCCAGCAACATACAGGGGGCAGGGACTGAAGCTTTCTTT
cdr3_aa: CASNIQGAGTEAFF
clone_size: -
j_call: TRBJ1-1
v_call: TRBV7-2
d_call: TRBD1

cdr3_nt: TGTGCCAGCAGCTTAGAAACGACAGAAAGCTCCTACAATGAGCAGTTCTTC
cdr3_aa: CASSLETTESSYNEQFF
clone_size: -
j_call: TRBJ2-1
v_call: TRBV11-2
d_call: -

cdr3_nt: TGCGCCAGCAGCCCGGCGGGGTCGGGTTCACCCCTCCACTTT
cdr3_aa: CASSPAGSGSPLHF
clone_size: -
j_call: TRBJ1-6
v_call: TRBV4-3
d_call: -

cdr3_nt: TGTGCCAGCGGGGGAAACTATGGCTACACCTTC
cdr3_aa: CASGGNYGYTF
clone_size: -
j_call: TRBJ1-2
v_call: TRBV6-6
d_call: -

cdr3_nt: TGTGCCATCAGTGAGTCGACGGGAGTGAACACTGAAGCTTTCTTT
cdr3_aa: CAISESTGVNTEAFF
clone_size: -
j_call: TRBJ1-1
v_call: TRBV10-3
d_call: -

cdr3_nt: TGTGCCAGCAGTTTGGACCGGACTACCCAAGAGACCCAGTACTTC
cdr3_aa: CASSLDRTTQETQYF
clone_size: -
j_call: TRBJ2-5
v_call: TRBV12-3/TRBV12-4
d_call: -

cdr3_nt: TGTGCCAGCAGTTACGGGCGGAACTATAATTCACCCCTCCACTTT
cdr3_aa: CASSYGRNYNSPLHF
clone_size: -
j_call: TRBJ1-6
v_call: TRBV6-2/TRBV6-3
d_call: -

cdr3_nt: TGTGCCAGCAGTTTCCCCGCGCTTTACGAGCAGTACTTC
cdr3_aa: CASSFPALYEQYF
clone_size: few
j_call: TRBJ2-7
v_call: TRBV28
d_call: -

cdr3_nt: TGTGCCAGCAGTGAAGGACAGGTCATTTCCTACGAGCAGTACTTC
cdr3_aa: CASSEGQVISYEQYF
clone_size: few
j_call: TRBJ2-7
v_call: TRBV6-1
d_call: -

cdr3_nt: TGTGCCAGCACCACCGGGACAAACCTTGAAGCTTTCTTT
cdr3_aa: CASTTGTNLEAFF
clone_size: -
j_call: TRBJ1-1
v_call: TRBV6-6
d_call: -

cdr3_nt: TGTGCCAGCAGTTCTGTACCTCGGACATTAGGCTACACCTTC
cdr3_aa: CASSSVPRTLGYTF
clone_size: -
j_call: TRBJ1-2
v_call: TRBV28
d_call: -

cdr3_nt: TGCAGTGCTAAGCTTCCGGGACTGCGCACAGATACGCAGTATTTT
cdr3_aa: CSAKLPGLRTDTQYF
clone_size: few
j_call: TRBJ2-3
v_call: TRBV20-1
d_call: -

cdr3_nt: TGTGCCTGGAGTAACCAGGGGAAGGAGGCAGATACGCAGTATTTT
cdr3_aa: CAWSNQGKEADTQYF
clone_size: -
j_call: TRBJ2-3
v_call: TRBV30
d_call: -